These 18 T cell receptor beta chains originate from one sample sequenced in a study of CD8 T cells in ankylosing spondylitis. TCRdb called the 5' RACE reads again in MiXCR, with one record for every CDR3 protein. The sample shows 35,000 or so distinct CDR3 sequences, about 15% of them seen only once. What was sequenced was blood. These receptors all come from a male donor with ankylosing spondylitis or in good health (not recorded which).

This clonotype was observed a single time. The CDR3 region is CASSLGGSITGELFF. The CDR3 DNA reads as TGTGCCAGCAGCCTTGGCGGGTCCATCACCGGGGAGCTGTTTTTT. V gene TRBV12-3 or TRBV12-4 combines with J gene TRBJ2-2; TRBD2 is a possible D gene (5 bases). V lost 6 bases and J 4 bases, leaving 15 bases between the germline ends. CDR3 length equals 15 residues.

In nucleotides, the CDR3 is TGCGCCAGCAGCTCCCTAGCGAGGGACACCGGGGAGCTGTTTTTT. It yields the protein CASSSLARDTGELFF. This chain joins TRBV5-1 and TRBJ2-2; D may be TRBD2 (6 bases). The CDR3 has 15 amino acids. In germline, CDR1 is SGHRS, CDR2 YFSETQ. Between the trimmed V and J ends, which lost 3 bases and 3 bases, there was a span of 12 bases.

In this sample, this clonotype turned up many times. The J gene is TRBJ2-1, the V gene TRBV3-1, with D unresolved. This CDR3 spans 15 amino acids. Per germline, CDR1 LGHDT and CDR2 YNNKEL (reference sequence). The V gene lost 0 bases and the J gene lost 2 bases, with 8 bases spanning the gap. The CDR3: CASSQDRITYNEQFF. As DNA, the CDR3 is TGTGCCAGCAGCCAAGATAGAATCACCTACAATGAGCAGTTCTTC.

This clonotype came up a few times. The V gene is TRBV7-2, the J gene TRBJ2-1; TRBD2 matches at 7 bases. From germline, CDR1 is SGHTA and CDR2 FQGNSA. V shed 4 bases and J 4 bases; nucleotides not matched to a gene: 7. The CDR3 totals 15 residues. This CDR3 is CASSSIAGVYNEQFF. The CDR3 DNA is TGTGCCAGCAGCTCTATAGCGGGTGTGTACAATGAGCAGTTCTTC.

This clonotype was counted between two and nine times. The chain recombines TRBV24-1 with TRBJ2-3; 8 bases align to TRBD1. The CDR3 consists of 16 residues. Germline loops: CDR1 KGHDR, CDR2 SFDVKD. Trimming removed 3 bases from V and 4 bases from J; junction bases left unmatched: 8. The CDR3 coding sequence is TGTGCCACCAGTGATCCAGACAGGGGTGGCCCAGATACGCAGTATTTT. Amino acid sequence: CATSDPDRGGPDTQYF.

This clonotype showed up just a few times. The gene calls are TRBV25-1 and TRBJ2-5, with unresolved D. The CDR3 runs 13 residues. CDR1 and CDR2 (germline): MGHDK, SYGVNS. V was clipped by 1 base and J by 5 bases, with 8 bases between them. The CDR3 protein is CASSELGFETQYF. The CDR3 DNA sequence: TGTGCCAGCAGTGAATTAGGGTTCGAGACCCAGTACTTC.

The table lists this clonotype with a count of one. The genes are TRBV12-3 or TRBV12-4 and TRBJ2-2; D is uncertain. This CDR3 has 15 residues. The germline V and J ends were trimmed by 6 bases and 3 bases, with 14 bases remaining between them. CDR3 bases: TGTGCCAGCAGCCAAGATAAAAAAGACACCGGGGAGCTGTTTTTT. This sequence encodes CASSQDKKDTGELFF.

The chain uses TRBV18 and TRBJ1-3; D remains unclear. Trimming pared 3 bases from V and 0 bases from J, leaving 6 bases between. The CDR3 extends over 14 amino acids. Germline assignment: CDR1 KGHSH and CDR2 LQKENI. CDR3 DNA sequence: TGTGCCAGCTCACCCGCAAGCTCTGGAAACACCATATATTTT. This translates into CASSPASSGNTIYF.

V usage is TRBV7-2 and J usage is TRBJ2-2; D unresolved. The germline V gene has CDR1 SGHTA and CDR2 FQGNSA. The V end lost 8 bases, the J end lost 10 bases, and 14 bases lay between the germline ends. This CDR3 region has 12 residues. The CDR3 reads CASGDDFMELFF. CDR3 bases: TGTGCCAGCGGAGATGATTTTATGGAGCTGTTTTTT.

The chain couples TRBV5-5 to TRBJ2-6; D might be TRBD1 (6 bases). There are 16 residues in the CDR3. V lost 4 bases and J 0 bases, leaving 11 bases between the germline ends. Germline CDR1 and CDR2: SGHKS and YYEKEE (reference sequence). CDR3 residues: CASSPGTSSGANVLTF. CDR3 bases: TGTGCCAGCAGCCCAGGGACAAGCTCTGGGGCCAACGTCCTGACTTTC.

V usage is TRBV10-3 and J usage is TRBJ2-3, with D hard to call. The CDR3 contains 13 residues. CDR1 and CDR2 (germline): ENHRY, SYGVKD. Trimming removed 3 bases at V and 8 bases at J, with 12 bases between. CDR3: CAISETTVGTQYF. The DNA of the CDR3 is TGTGCCATCAGTGAAACGACGGTGGGTACGCAGTATTTT.

This clonotype turned up a few times. The chain links TRBV12-5 to TRBJ2-3, with 12 positions matching TRBD2. This CDR3 contains 15 residues. The germline gives CDR1 LGHNT, CDR2 FRNRAP. V was clipped by 6 bases and J by 4 bases; unmatched bases: 5. The CDR3 DNA is TGTGCTAGTGGAGGGACTAGCGGGCGATCAGATACGCAGTATTTT. Residues: CASGGTSGRSDTQYF.

V gene TRBV4-3 combines with J gene TRBJ2-1; 9 nucleotides align to TRBD2. The CDR3 is made up of 14 amino acids. J gave up 5 bases and V 7 bases, and 6 bases lay outside the gene matches. The germline CDR1 and CDR2 sequences are LGHNA and YSLEER. CDR3 amino acids: CASKREAQDNEQFF. CDR3 DNA: TGCGCCAGCAAGCGGGAGGCCCAAGACAATGAGCAGTTCTTC.

V and J are TRBV9 and TRBJ2-2; weak D call: TRBD2 (5 bases). This CDR3 has 13 amino acids. V lost 3 bases, J lost 9 bases, and 12 bases lay in between. The germline CDR1 and CDR2 sequences are SGDLS and YYNGEE. This chain's CDR3 is CASSARGNWELFF. CDR3 nucleotide sequence: TGTGCCAGCAGCGCCCGGGGTAACTGGGAGCTGTTTTTT.

Only a few counts were recorded for this clonotype. The CDR3 DNA follows: TGTGCCTGGAGGACAAAGAGGCAGGATGAGCAGTTCTTC. Its translation is CAWRTKRQDEQFF. The chain links TRBV30 to TRBJ2-1; D is unresolved. The V gene's germline CDR1 is GTSNPN and CDR2 SVGIG (reference sequence). The ends were cut back, 3 bases at V and 8 bases at J, with 14 bases in the middle. The length of the CDR3 is 13 residues.

Only a few counts were recorded for this clonotype. As the CDR3 is not closed by the conserved phenylalanine or tryptophan, this likely results from a read error. The chain has TRBV20-1 and TRBJ2-1; no firm D call. The CDR3 covers 15 residues. V lost 3 bases to trimming and J lost 3 bases, with 15 bases between them. In germline, CDR1 is DFQATT, CDR2 SNEGSKA (reference sequence). The chain's CDR3 is CSASGVAPNYNEQFL. For the CDR3, the DNA is TGCAGTGCTAGTGGGGTAGCCCCAAACTACAATGAGCAGTTCCTC.

This clonotype was recorded once. The J gene is TRBJ2-3, the V gene TRBV29-1; D remains ambiguous. The length of the CDR3 is 10 residues. Trimming took 7 bases from V and 3 from J, leaving 5 bases between them. Looked up from germline, CDR1 is SQVTM and CDR2 is ANQGSEA. The CDR3 DNA follows: TGCAGCGCCGGGACAGATACGCAGTATTTT. Translated, it gives CSAGTDTQYF.

V is TRBV7-2 and J is TRBJ2-1, with a tentative D call TRBD2 (6 bases). Germline assignment: CDR1 SGHTA and CDR2 FQGNSA. This CDR3 is built from 14 residues. V was pared by 1 base and J by 9 bases, with 13 bases between. CDR3 protein: CASSLVGGISEQFF. CDR3 coding DNA: TGTGCCAGCAGCTTAGTGGGCGGGATCAGTGAGCAGTTCTTC.